This TCR beta chain was identified during a study of naive and memory T cell subsets. Points from the study as a whole: The RNA method is potentially sensitive to activation and differentiation changes.

CDR1 and CDR2 from the germline V gene are SGHRS and YFSETQ. The germline V and J ends were trimmed by 4 bases and 8 bases, with 19 bases remaining between them. The CDR3 extends over 15 amino acids. Four PCR rounds used nested alpha and beta constant region primers plus the SP2 primer. Alpha and beta constant region primers primed reverse transcription for blood and skin samples. One entry per CDR3 protein results from TCRdb running MiXCR on the 5' RACE reads. The table shows about 62,000 distinct CDR3 sequences, with 8% occurring only once. This clonotype was picked up a small number of times. The antigen is unknown. TCR cDNA received a 3' ligated oligonucleotide that carried a UMI. RNA was extracted from 2 to 2.5 ml of whole blood of healthy adults. Reverse transcription used DNase-treated unsorted total RNA, aiming for about 1 to 1000 ng.

The rearrangement links TRBV5-1 to TRBJ1-3, with unresolved D. The sequence derives from a female donor in good health. CDR3 nucleotide sequence: TGCGCCAGCAGCCCGCTTGCCCCTGCTCCGGACACCATATATTTT. Protein sequence: CASSPLAPAPDTIYF.